Each of the 18 T cell receptor beta chains below was sequenced from the same sample in a study of blood T cell repertoires in COVID-19. Profiled with immunoSEQ multiplex PCR; TCRdb holds only in-frame clones, not every one. This sample has roughly 70,000 clones, with about 91% found just once. The sequenced sample consisted of peripheral blood. These receptors originate from a man aged 80 or over with acute or convalescent COVID-19.

The chain is built from TRBV2 and TRBJ2-5, with 7 bases that match TRBD1. Germline lookup yields CDR1 SNHLY and CDR2 FYNNEI. The CDR3 is 15 amino acids. V gave up 4 bases and J gave up 3 bases; unmatched junction bases: 8. In DNA form, the CDR3 reads TGTGCCAGCAGTGCAGATGGGACAGTAAAAGAGACCCAGTACTTC. Its translation is CASSADGTVKETQYF. Using reference TRBV2 and TRBJ2-5 for the parts outside the CDR3, the full variable domain is EPEVTQTPSHQVTQMGQEVILRCVPISNHLYFYWYRQILGQKVEFLVSFYNNEISEKSEIFDDQFSVERPDGSNFTLKIRSTKLEDSAMYFCASSADGTVKETQYFGPGTRLLVL.

This rearrangement joins TRBV10-1 to TRBJ2-1; 8 positions agree with TRBD1. CDR1 is WNHNN, CDR2 SYGVQD, per germline (reference sequence). Trimming cost V 5 bases and J 7 bases; bases outside gene matches: 7. CDR3 length: 14 residues. The DNA for the CDR3 is TGCGCCAGCAGTCCAGGGGGCGCGGGGAATGAGCAGTTCTTC. Encoded protein: CASSPGGAGNEQFF.

This chain uses TRBV7-9 with TRBJ2-7, with D possibly being TRBD1 (6 bases). The CDR3 is 14 residues long. Germline CDR1 and CDR2: SEHNR and FQNEAQ (reference sequence). V gave up 3 bases and J gave up 3 bases, with 12 bases separating them. This CDR3 is CASSFGQKGYEQYF. For the CDR3, the DNA is TGTGCCAGCAGCTTCGGACAGAAAGGCTACGAGCAGTACTTC.

The chain recombines TRBV9 with TRBJ2-3; perhaps TRBD2 as D (5 bases). Trimming left V 0 bases short and J 5 bases short, with 10 bases between. The CDR3 is 14 amino acids. Germline V gives CDR1 SGDLS, CDR2 YYNGEE. The CDR3 coding sequence is TGTGCCAGCAGCGTAGTCGGACTCCTAGATACGCAGTATTTT. Translating gives CASSVVGLLDTQYF.

This chain uses TRBV11-2 with TRBJ1-1; D might be TRBD1 (6 bases). Germline values: CDR1 SGHAT, CDR2 FQNNGV. V shed 4 bases and J shed 7 bases, with 10 bases lying between them. The CDR3 has 12 residues. In DNA form, the CDR3 reads TGTGCCAGCAGCTCACAGGGAATTGAAGCTTTCTTT. This codes for CASSSQGIEAFF.

This chain links TRBV30 with TRBJ2-1; possibly TRBD2 for D (5 bases). The CDR3 consists of 14 residues. Trimming removed 4 bases at V and 9 bases at J, with 19 bases between. CDR1 and CDR2 (germline): GTSNPN, SVGIG (reference sequence). CDR3: CAWKIEGASSEQFF. DNA for the CDR3: TGTGCCTGGAAGATCGAGGGCGCTAGCAGTGAGCAGTTCTTC.

The V gene is TRBV25-1, the J gene TRBJ1-1; D possibly corresponds to TRBD1 (6 bases). The CDR3 is 16 residues long. V lost 3 bases, J lost 0 bases, and 14 bases lay in between. Germline loops: CDR1 MGHDK, CDR2 SYGVNS. The CDR3 DNA is TGTGCCAGCAGTGATGGACAGAGCGGCATGAACACTGAAGCTTTCTTT. It encodes CASSDGQSGMNTEAFF.

V usage is TRBV6-1 and J usage is TRBJ2-3, with D unresolved. Trimming pared 0 bases from V and 6 bases from J, leaving 16 bases between. From germline, CDR1 is MNHNS and CDR2 SASEGT. This CDR3 is 16 amino acids long. CDR3 loop: CASSEAAYQPADTQYF. CDR3 coding DNA: TGTGCCAGCAGTGAAGCCGCCTACCAGCCAGCGGATACGCAGTATTTT.

This clone came up a few times. The CDR3 spells CASSETMADSYNEQFF. CDR3 sequence (DNA): TGTGCCAGCAGTGAAACGATGGCGGATTCCTACAATGAGCAGTTCTTC. The rearrangement links TRBV6-1 to TRBJ2-1; D is uncertain. The germline V gene has CDR1 MNHNS and CDR2 SASEGT. Trimming pared 2 bases from V and 1 base from J, leaving 12 bases between. The CDR3 is made up of 16 amino acids.

V is TRBV5-4 and J is TRBJ2-1; 11 nucleotides line up with TRBD2. Germline V gene data show CDR1 as SGHNT and CDR2 as YYREEE (reference sequence). This CDR3 is 16 amino acids long. Trimming took 2 bases from V and 6 from J; bases not matched to a gene: 7. The chain's CDR3 is CASSFPGLAEPNEQFF. Written as DNA, the CDR3 is TGTGCCAGCAGCTTCCCGGGACTAGCGGAACCCAATGAGCAGTTCTTC.

The CDR3 coding sequence is TGTGCCAGCCTTAAGGAGGGACAGAACTATGGCTACACCTTC. Translating gives CASLKEGQNYGYTF. V usage is TRBV6-1 and J usage is TRBJ1-2; 7 bases match TRBD1. The V and J ends lost 8 bases and 2 bases, in that order; junction bases with no gene match: 8. Germline-derived CDR1 and CDR2 are MNHNS and SASEGT. The CDR3 has 14 amino acids.

V is TRBV4-1 and J is TRBJ2-3, with D possibly being TRBD2 (6 bases). This CDR3 has 17 amino acids. Per germline, CDR1 MGHRA and CDR2 YSYEKL. The V gene lost 1 base and the J gene lost 4 bases, with 18 bases spanning the gap. CDR3 sequence reads: CASSQVSRGSHSDTQYF. In DNA form, the CDR3 reads TGCGCCAGCAGCCAAGTCTCACGGGGGTCGCACTCAGATACGCAGTATTTT.

J is TRBJ2-1 and V is TRBV4-1; the D is unclear. This CDR3 comprises 14 residues. Deletions cut 3 bases from V and 8 bases from J, with 14 bases between. The germline gives CDR1 MGHRA, CDR2 YSYEKL. As DNA, the CDR3 is TGCGCCAGCAGCCAGGAGAAGGAAGCCCATGAGCAGTTCTTC. It yields the protein CASSQEKEAHEQFF.

The chain links TRBV11-2 to TRBJ2-7; maybe TRBD1 (6 bases). V was shortened by 1 base and J by 3 bases, with 16 bases between the two germline ends. Germline V lookup: CDR1 SGHAT, CDR2 FQNNGV. CDR3 length equals 16 residues. CDR3 sequence (DNA): TGTGCCAGCAGCTTAGGGGGATGGGGGCACAGCTACGAGCAGTACTTC. Its protein is CASSLGGWGHSYEQYF.

V usage is TRBV6-5 and J usage is TRBJ2-5; 7 bases are a match to TRBD2. Germline V gene lookup returns CDR1 MNHEY and CDR2 SVGAGI. Germline trimming cut 2 bases from V and 2 bases from J; bases unmatched to any gene: 5. This CDR3 spans 15 amino acids. CDR3 loop: CASSYGGERQETQYF. In nucleotides, the CDR3 is TGTGCCAGCAGTTACGGGGGGGAACGACAAGAGACCCAGTACTTC.

This clone turned up a few times. The rearrangement links TRBV7-9 to TRBJ2-7, with D maybe TRBD1 (5 bases). The germline CDR1 and CDR2 sequences are SEHNR and FQNEAQ (reference sequence). CDR3 length: 14 amino acids. Deletions cut 5 bases from V and 6 bases from J, with 17 bases between. Written as DNA, the CDR3 is TGTGCCAGCAGCGCCCACGTGGGGCACGGCGAGCAGTACTTC. Residues: CASSAHVGHGEQYF.

This clone was counted a few times. For the CDR3, the DNA is TGTGCCTGGAGTGTGTATCAACAGGGGGGAGAGACCCAGTACTTC. Protein product: CAWSVYQQGGETQYF. This chain connects TRBV30 to TRBJ2-5; 8 positions match TRBD1. Germline CDR1 is GTSNPN and CDR2 is SVGIG (reference sequence). V lost 0 bases to trimming and J lost 4 bases; unmatched junction nucleotides: 7. This CDR3 region has 15 residues.

CDR3 coding DNA: TGTGCCAGCAGTCCGGGACACGGTTATGGCTACACCTTC. Its translation: CASSPGHGYGYTF. The chain carries TRBV6-5 and TRBJ1-2, with a weak D call TRBD1 (6 bases). The CDR3 covers 13 residues. V was trimmed by 5 bases and J by 5 bases, leaving 12 bases between them. Germline-derived CDR1 and CDR2 are MNHEY and SVGAGI.